Presented here are 19 T cell receptor beta chains from one specimen sequenced in a study of T cells after posttransplantation cyclophosphamide. A marrow graft followed busulfan-fludarabine conditioning, with cyclophosphamide on days +3 and +4. Only in-frame clones appear in the TCRdb table, and some are missing; sequencing was by immunoSEQ multiplex PCR. This table holds over 7,500 clones with no singletons; the top ten claim 6%. The specimen comprised PBMCs, sampled after an allogeneic stem cell transplant with post-transplant cyclophosphamide. The receptor set was obtained from a male patient in his thirties who received an allogeneic stem cell transplant from an unrelated donor, was CMV-positive, and had acute and chronic GVHD. Some T cells may be the graft donor's.

This clone appeared many times. V usage is TRBV27 and J usage is TRBJ2-3; D is perhaps TRBD2 (5 bases). Germline V gene lookup returns CDR1 MNHEY and CDR2 SMNVEV (reference sequence). V was cut by 5 bases and J by 3 bases, with 18 bases left in between. CDR3 length: 16 residues. The CDR3 region is CASSGLFGVGTDTQYF. In DNA form, the CDR3 reads TGTGCCAGCAGTGGTCTGTTCGGGGTCGGTACAGATACGCAGTATTTT.

This clone has a count of ten or more. The gene calls are TRBV9 and TRBJ1-1; D call uncertain. CDR1 is SGDLS, CDR2 YYNGEE, per germline. CDR3 size: 13 residues. The V gene lost 0 bases and the J gene lost 1 base, with 4 bases spanning the gap. The CDR3 is CASSVARNTEAFF. In DNA, the CDR3 is TGTGCCAGCAGCGTAGCCAGGAACACTGAAGCTTTCTTT.

This clone was recorded many times. This sequence joins TRBV6-2 or TRBV6-3 and TRBJ2-1, with 8 bases identical to TRBD2. Germline loops: CDR1 MNHEY, CDR2 SVGEGT. The junction had 11 bases not matched to a gene; V was cut back by 0 bases and J by 4 bases. The CDR3 has 18 residues. For the CDR3, the DNA is TGTGCCAGCAGTTACTCTTACACTAGCGGTGGTGTGTACAATGAGCAGTTCTTC. Translated: CASSYSYTSGGVYNEQFF.

Sample share makes this clone medium-sized. The same CDR3 also results from other DNA sequences found in this sample. This rearrangement joins TRBV7-2 to TRBJ1-2; 9 positions match TRBD1. Germline V gives CDR1 SGHTA, CDR2 FQGNSA. V dropped 5 bases and J dropped 2; count of bases not matched to a gene: 3. There are 14 residues in the CDR3. This chain's CDR3 is CASSLGQGNYGYTF. The CDR3 DNA reads as TGTGCCAGCAGCCTCGGACAGGGGAACTATGGCTACACCTTC. Complete variable domain (other parts from reference TRBV7-2 and TRBJ1-2): GAGVSQSPSNKVTEKGKDVELRCDPISGHTALYWYRQSLGQGLEFLIYFQGNSAPDKSGLPSDRFSAERTGGSVSTLTIQRTQQEDSAVYLCASSLGQGNYGYTFGSGTRLTVV.

This clone was counted many times. The rearrangement links TRBV15 to TRBJ1-3, with 7 bases that match TRBD1. CDR3 length: 16 residues. Trimming removed 2 bases from V and 4 bases from J; junction bases left unmatched: 8. Germline CDR1 is LNHNV and CDR2 is YYDKDF (reference sequence). The CDR3 DNA is TGTGCCACCAGCAGATCCAACAGGGGATACGGAAACACCATATATTTT. It translates to CATSRSNRGYGNTIYF.

This clone has a count of ten or more. This rearrangement joins TRBV12-3 or TRBV12-4 to TRBJ2-2; D tentatively fits TRBD1 or TRBD2 (5 bases each). Trimming cost V 8 bases and J 0 bases, with 13 bases left between them. This CDR3 region has 15 residues. CDR3 region: CASFMRGANTGELFF. The CDR3 bases are TGTGCCAGCTTCATGAGGGGAGCGAACACCGGGGAGCTGTTTTTT.

This clone appeared many times. The chain joins TRBV10-3 to TRBJ1-1; 8 bases agree with TRBD1. V dropped 10 bases and J dropped 1; count of bases not matched to a gene: 11. CDR1 is ENHRY and CDR2 is SYGVKD in the germline V gene. CDR3 length: 15 amino acids. CDR3 amino acids: CATTPQQGGNTEAFF. DNA for the CDR3: TGTGCCACCACGCCCCAACAGGGGGGGAACACTGAAGCTTTCTTT.

This clone was observed many times. CDR3 DNA sequence: TGTGCCAGCAGCCACCAGTTTGCGGGGACGAGAAACACCATATATTTT. This codes for CASSHQFAGTRNTIYF. The V gene is TRBV14, the J gene TRBJ1-3, with D perhaps TRBD1 (5 bases). The CDR3 covers 16 residues. Germline lookup yields CDR1 SGHDN and CDR2 FVKESK. V gave up 3 bases and J gave up 5 bases, with 17 bases separating them.

This clone was counted at least ten times. The J gene is TRBJ2-1, the V gene TRBV11-2, with D possibly matching TRBD2 (6 bases). This CDR3 is 15 amino acids long. Trimming shortened V by 1 base and J by 3 bases, and 10 bases separated the two germline ends. Germline assignment: CDR1 SGHAT and CDR2 FQNNGV. The CDR3 protein is CASSLAGEDYNEQFF. DNA for the CDR3: TGTGCCAGCAGCTTAGCGGGGGAGGACTACAATGAGCAGTTCTTC. The variable domain in full, with the rest retrieved from reference TRBV11-2 and TRBJ2-1, is EAGVAQSPRYKIIEKRQSVAFWCNPISGHATLYWYQQILGQGPKLLIQFQNNGVVDDSQLPKDRFSAERLKGVDSTLKIQPAKLEDSAVYLCASSLAGEDYNEQFFGPGTRLTVL.

Many counts were recorded for this clone. The chain combines TRBV14 with TRBJ2-7, with 7 bases aligning to TRBD1. V was clipped by 1 base and J by 4 bases; unmatched bases: 4. Germline CDR1 reads SGHDN; CDR2 reads FVKESK. This CDR3 contains 14 residues. CDR3 sequence: CASSQVNRGYEQYF. The CDR3 DNA reads as TGTGCCAGCAGCCAAGTAAACAGGGGATACGAGCAGTACTTC. The full variable domain, with the rest looked up from reference TRBV14 and TRBJ2-7, is EAGVTQFPSHSVIEKGQTVTLRCDPISGHDNLYWYRRVMGKEIKFLLHFVKESKQDESGMPNNRFLAERTGGTYSTLKVQPAELEDSGVYFCASSQVNRGYEQYFGPGTRLTVT.

This clone was observed at least ten times. The chain uses TRBV11-3 and TRBJ1-1; D not certain. The CDR3 length is 13 residues. Looked up from germline, CDR1 is SGHNT and CDR2 is YENEEA. Trimming removed 8 bases at V and 1 base at J, with 11 bases between. CDR3 coding DNA: TGTGCCAGCCAGAGACAACAGAACACTGAAGCTTTCTTT. It specifies CASQRQQNTEAFF.

In its sample, this clone was seen many times. V is TRBV5-6 and J is TRBJ2-7, with 12 bases that match TRBD2. The V gene end was trimmed by 1 base and the J gene end by 7 bases; junction bases not matched to a gene: 15. The CDR3 totals 18 residues. From germline, CDR1 is SGHDT and CDR2 YYEEEE. The CDR3 spells CASSLRLAGGPYPGEQYF. In DNA form, the CDR3 reads TGTGCCAGCAGCTTGCGTCTAGCGGGGGGGCCTTATCCCGGGGAGCAGTACTTC.

This clone was counted many times. The genes are TRBV12-3 or TRBV12-4 and TRBJ2-5; the match to TRBD2 covers 7 bases. With 5 bases clipped from V and 5 bases from J, the junction kept 8 bases outside the gene matches. This CDR3 comprises 14 residues. The CDR3 here is CASSARLAAETQYF. In DNA form, the CDR3 reads TGTGCCAGCAGTGCCCGACTAGCCGCGGAGACCCAGTACTTC.

This clone was picked up many times. V and J are TRBV30 and TRBJ1-1; the D gene is possibly TRBD1 (6 bases). The CDR3 loop spans 17 amino acids. Trimming left V 2 bases short and J 4 bases short, with 23 bases between. CDR1 and CDR2 from the germline V gene are GTSNPN and SVGIG (reference sequence). CDR3 residues: CAWSLQGKVINGTEAFF. The CDR3 DNA reads as TGTGCCTGGAGTTTACAGGGAAAAGTGATTAATGGCACTGAAGCTTTCTTT.

This clone was recorded at least ten times. This sequence joins TRBV19 and TRBJ2-5; 9 bases agree with TRBD2. The CDR3 is 15 residues long. From germline, CDR1 is LNHDA and CDR2 SQIVND (reference sequence). V lost 5 bases, J lost 4 bases, and 8 bases stayed unmatched. The CDR3 sequence: CASSSTSGWGETQYF. CDR3 coding DNA: TGTGCCAGTAGTTCTACTAGCGGGTGGGGAGAGACCCAGTACTTC.

This clone came up many times. The chain employs TRBV7-2 and TRBJ2-7; 8 bases agree with TRBD1. The CDR3 loop spans 14 amino acids. V gave up 6 bases and J gave up 3 bases; unmatched junction bases: 7. Germline V gene data show CDR1 as SGHTA and CDR2 as FQGNSA. DNA for the CDR3: TGTGCCAGCAGTCCGTACAGGGGGAGCTACGAGCAGTACTTC. This sequence encodes CASSPYRGSYEQYF.

The table lists this clone with many counts. The chain recombines TRBV19 with TRBJ2-7, with 7 nucleotides matching TRBD1. Germline CDR1 and CDR2: LNHDA and SQIVND (reference sequence). CDR3 length: 14 residues. V trimming: 3 bases; J trimming: 2 bases; junction bases outside the gene matches: 4. This CDR3 reads CASSIGQGAYEQYF. The DNA of the CDR3 is TGTGCCAGTAGTATCGGGCAGGGGGCCTACGAGCAGTACTTC.

There are many counts of this clone. This rearrangement joins TRBV9 to TRBJ1-2; 8 nucleotides align to TRBD1. Germline V lookup: CDR1 SGDLS, CDR2 YYNGEE. V lost 7 bases, J lost 8 bases, and 13 bases stayed unmatched. The CDR3 sequence is 14 residues long. The CDR3 nucleotides read TGTGCCAGCCGGCAGGGGGCTGGGCAAGGCGGCTACACCTTC. Residues: CASRQGAGQGGYTF.

This clone has at least ten counts. The rearrangement uses TRBV7-9 and TRBJ2-7, with 11 bases identical to TRBD1. CDR1 and CDR2 (germline): SEHNR, FQNEAQ (reference sequence). After removal of 0 bases from V and 7 bases from J, the junction contained 2 bases not matched to a gene. The CDR3 is made up of 14 amino acids. CDR3 protein: CASSLAGTGGEQYF. Here the CDR3 DNA reads TGTGCCAGCAGCTTAGCTGGGACAGGGGGAGAGCAGTACTTC.